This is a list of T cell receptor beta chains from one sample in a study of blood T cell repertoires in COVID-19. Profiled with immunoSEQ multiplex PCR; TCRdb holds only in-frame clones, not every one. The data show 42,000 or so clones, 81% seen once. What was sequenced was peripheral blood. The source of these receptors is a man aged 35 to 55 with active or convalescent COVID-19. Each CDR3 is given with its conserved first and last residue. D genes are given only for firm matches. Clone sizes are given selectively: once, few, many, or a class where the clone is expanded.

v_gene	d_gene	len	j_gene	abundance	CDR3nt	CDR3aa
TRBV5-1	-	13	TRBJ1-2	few	TGCGCCAGCAGCTTGGAGTTGCAGGGCGGCTACACCTTC	CASSLELQGGYTF
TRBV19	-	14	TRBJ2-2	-	TGTGCCAGTAGTTTCGTTAGCGGATTCGGGGAGCTGTTTTTT	CASSFVSGFGELFF
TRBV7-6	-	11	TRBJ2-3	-	TGTGCCAGCAGCTCCCTGGATACGCAGTATTTT	CASSSLDTQYF
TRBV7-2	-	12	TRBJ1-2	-	TGTGCCAGCAGCCCTTTTAACTATGGCTACACCTTC	CASSPFNYGYTF
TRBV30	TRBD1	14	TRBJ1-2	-	TGTGCCTGGTACTACCGGGACAGGGGGCAAGGCTACACCTTC	CAWYYRDRGQGYTF
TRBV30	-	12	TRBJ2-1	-	TGTGCCTGGAGGGCCTCATTCAATGAGCAGTTCTTC	CAWRASFNEQFF
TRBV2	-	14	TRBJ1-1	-	TGTGCCAGCAGGAAGGAGAAAATGGGCACTGAAGCTTTCTTT	CASRKEKMGTEAFF
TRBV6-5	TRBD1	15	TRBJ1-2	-	TGTGCCAGCAGTTACTCCCGGGACAGGGCCTATGGCTACACCTTC	CASSYSRDRAYGYTF
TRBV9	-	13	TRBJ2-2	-	TGTGCCAGCAGCGTCCTAGACACCGGGGAGCTGTTTTTT	CASSVLDTGELFF
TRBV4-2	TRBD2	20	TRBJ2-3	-	TGTGCCAGCAGCACCACCCGGGGACTAGCGGGGGGGCCTCGCACAGATACGCAGTATTTT	CASSTTRGLAGGPRTDTQYF
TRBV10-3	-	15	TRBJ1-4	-	TGTGCCATCAGTGACCCTATTCACGGTTCCGAAAAACTGTTTTTT	CAISDPIHGSEKLFF
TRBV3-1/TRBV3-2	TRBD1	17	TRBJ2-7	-	TGTGCCAGCAGCGCGGCATCGGGACAGGGGGCGCGGGGCGAGCAGTACTTC	CASSAASGQGARGEQYF
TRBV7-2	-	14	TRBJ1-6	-	TGTGCCAGCAGCTTAGAGGCTAGTAGGGGACCCCTCCACTTT	CASSLEASRGPLHF
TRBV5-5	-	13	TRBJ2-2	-	TGTGCCAGCAGCTTGGAGGGGACCGGGGAGCTGTTTTTT	CASSLEGTGELFF
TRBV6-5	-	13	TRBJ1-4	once	TGTGCCAGCAGGGGCGGGGCCCGGGAAAAACTGTTTTTT	CASRGGAREKLFF
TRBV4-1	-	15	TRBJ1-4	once	TGCGCCAGCAGCCAAGAGGGCCAGGCCGAAGAAAAACTGTTTTTT	CASSQEGQAEEKLFF
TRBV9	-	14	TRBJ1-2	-	TGTGCCAGCAGCGTAGACGCACGGCCGGAGGGCTACACCTTC	CASSVDARPEGYTF